These T cell receptor beta chains were read from a single sample in a study of shared clonotypes between healthy human individuals. Clones were read by immunoSEQ multiplex PCR, and TCRdb kept only the in-frame ones, dropping some. The sample lists 2 million to 2.5 million clones, 90% to 95% occurring once. The sample comprised naive CD4+ T cells sorted from blood. The source of these receptors is a man aged 18 to 30 in good health. The CDR3 runs from the conserved cysteine through the conserved F or W. The D gene is left open where the match is weak. Only part of the rows carry a size: once, few, many, or a class if the clone is expanded.

>.|TRBV5-1|.|18|TRBJ1-6
CASSPVASPSSYNSPLHF
TGCGCCAGCTCCCCTGTGGCGTCGCCTAGCTCCTATAATTCACCCCTCCACTTT
>.|TRBV7-2|.|13|TRBJ2-5
CASSVPGVETQYF
TGTGCCAGCAGCGTTCCAGGGGTAGAGACCCAGTACTTC
>.|TRBV7-9|.|12|TRBJ2-7
CASSLVGAEQYF
TGTGCCAGCAGCTTGGTAGGGGCCGAGCAGTACTTC
>.|TRBV6-4|.|15|TRBJ2-3
CASSDGQGSTDTQYF
TGTGCCAGCAGTGACGGGCAGGGCAGCACAGATACGCAGTATTTT
>once|TRBV6-5|TRBD1|15|TRBJ1-2
CASSAPRGLSDGYTF
TGTGCCAGCAGTGCGCCAAGGGGGCTATCCGATGGCTACACCTTC
>.|TRBV7-2|TRBD1|14|TRBJ1-2
CASSLVLQGYGYTF
TGTGCCAGCAGCTTAGTTTTACAGGGGTATGGCTACACCTTC
>.|TRBV7-9|.|14|TRBJ1-1
CASSLAGGYTEAFF
TGTGCCAGCAGCTTGGCAGGAGGGTACACTGAAGCTTTCTTT
>once|TRBV10-3|TRBD2|16|TRBJ2-4
CAISDRAGGQGNIQYF
TGTGCCATCAGTGACCGAGCGGGAGGGCAAGGAAACATTCAGTACTTC
>.|TRBV18|TRBD2|17|TRBJ2-2
CASSTGLAGVDTGELFF
TGTGCCAGCTCAACGGGACTAGCGGGAGTGGACACCGGGGAGCTGTTTTTT
>.|TRBV7-7|TRBD1|19|TRBJ2-7
CASSFLQGARSFLLYEQYF
TGTGCTAGCAGCTTCCTACAGGGGGCACGGTCTTTCCTCCTCTACGAGCAGTACTTC
>.|TRBV29-1|TRBD2|15|TRBJ2-1
CSVGSGRASTGEQFF
TGCAGCGTTGGCAGCGGGAGGGCCTCTACGGGTGAGCAGTTCTTC
>.|TRBV4-1|TRBD1|17|TRBJ2-3
CASSQVPGGASTDTQYF
TGCGCCAGCAGCCAAGTCCCAGGGGGTGCAAGCACAGATACGCAGTATTTT
>.|TRBV5-6|.|12|TRBJ2-7
CASSLTVYEQYF
TGTGCCAGCAGCTTGACTGTCTACGAGCAGTACTTC
>once|TRBV6-1|TRBD2|14|TRBJ2-1
CASSEARGRDEQFF
TGTGCCAGCAGTGAAGCACGGGGGAGGGATGAGCAGTTCTTC
>.|TRBV13|TRBD1|13|TRBJ1-1
CASSQQGVAEAFF
TGTGCCAGCAGTCAACAGGGGGTAGCTGAAGCTTTCTTT
>.|TRBV6-5|.|15|TRBJ2-7
CASSYSPPGVYEQYF
TGTGCCAGCAGTTACTCGCCACCAGGGGTCTACGAGCAGTACTTC